This TCR beta chain was profiled in a study of control samples from healthy donors and cancer patients. Trimming cost V 0 bases and J 4 bases, with 10 bases left between them. Per germline, CDR1 SGDLS and CDR2 YYNGEE. CDR3 size: 14 residues. Sequencing used immunoSEQ multiplex PCR; TCRdb keeps in-frame clones, though not all of them. The profile shows 100,000 to 150,000 clones, roughly 89% of them singletons. The chain is built from TRBV9 and TRBJ1-1, with unresolved D. The sequenced sample was blood. The source is a young man in good health. CDR3 protein: CASSVAGEGTEAFF. The DNA for the CDR3 is TGTGCCAGCAGCGTAGCGGGAGAGGGCACTGAAGCTTTCTTT.